One and the same sample provided the 29 T cell receptor beta chains below, sequenced in a study of tumor-infiltrating lymphocytes in primary liver carcinoma. Total RNA amounting to 500 ng was the source from which TCR beta cDNA was made with a constant-region primer. Three nested multiplex PCR rounds, a slightly modified ARM-PCR, produced the libraries for TCR beta. Both of the initial two PCR rounds ran for about 9 cycles and employed TRBV1-TRBV30 forward primers alongside a C-beta reverse primer. TCRdb fed the multiplex PCR reads into MiXCR, producing one record per CDR3 protein. The table lists 75,000 to 80,000 distinct CDR3 sequences, 65% to 75% of them singletons, with roughly 28% in the top ten. Investigators took RNA and DNA out together from approximately 22-30 mg of unsorted bulk tissue. The sequenced material came from tumor-adjacent normal liver tissue. Every receptor here comes from a man in his forties with primary liver carcinoma and hepatitis B virus infection.

This clonotype occurred once. A read error may explain this, as a much larger clone is one base away. The genes are TRBV5-1 and TRBJ2-5, with D possibly TRBD1 on 5 matching bases. Germline V gene data show CDR1 as SGHRS and CDR2 as YFSETQ. The CDR3 has 13 amino acids. Trimming took off 6 bases at V and 5 bases at J, with 14 bases between the two ends. DNA of the CDR3: TGCGCCAGCAACTTTGGACACGGGGAGACCCAGTACTTC. The encoded protein is CASNFGHGETQYF.

This chain joins TRBV11-2 and TRBJ2-1, with 7 bases identical to TRBD2. CDR3 size: 18 residues. With V trimmed by 7 bases and J by 4 bases, 19 bases remained unmatched. CDR1 and CDR2 from the germline V gene are SGHAT and FQNNGV. CDR3 nucleotides: TGTGCCAGCATAGATGGGCGATTCAGCGGGACCCTTTACAATGAGCAGTTCTTC. Protein: CASIDGRFSGTLYNEQFF.

This clonotype came up a few times. The chain is built from TRBV10-3 and TRBJ1-1; no firm D call. The length of the CDR3 is 14 residues. Germline V gene data show CDR1 as ENHRY and CDR2 as SYGVKD. With 3 bases removed from V and 1 base from J, the gap between germline ends came to 9 bases. The CDR3 loop is CAISDNTQNTEAFF. CDR3 in DNA: TGTGCCATCAGTGATAACACTCAGAACACTGAAGCTTTCTTT.

Worth noting for this clonotype: A junction boundary mismatches the germline segment, possibly from a read error. The V gene is TRBV7-9, the J gene TRBJ2-7; the D gene is possibly TRBD1 (6 bases). Germline-derived CDR1 and CDR2 are SEHNR and FQNEAQ (reference sequence). This CDR3 has 15 amino acids. The CDR3 region has the DNA TGTGCCAGCAGCTTCATCGCAGGGGACCCGAACGAGCTGTACTTC. Encoded protein: CASSFIAGDPNELYF.

With respect to this clonotype: This sequence may be a read error, since a much larger clone differs from it by one base. The rearrangement joins TRBV6-1 to TRBJ2-7; TRBD2 agrees at 8 bases. The germline gives CDR1 MNHNS, CDR2 SASEGT. The CDR3 spans 14 residues. CDR3 DNA: TGTGCCAGTACAAGCGGGAGCTTGTCCTACAAGCAGTACTTC. Its translation is CASTSGSLSYKQYF.

To note about this clonotype: Germline and junction disagree at one end, which may indicate a read error. This sequence joins TRBV11-2 and TRBJ2-5; 8 nucleotides line up with TRBD2. This CDR3 has 12 residues. The germline V gene has CDR1 SGHAT and CDR2 FQNNGV. The CDR3 protein is CASSPSGGTQCF. CDR3 nucleotides: TGTGCCAGCAGCCCTTCGGGGGGGACCCAGTGCTTT.

This clonotype was picked up many times. The CDR3 region has the DNA TGTGCCAGCAGTTTACTCAGAGGGAGGGAGCTGTTTTTT. It encodes CASSLLRGRELFF. The rearrangement joins TRBV28 to TRBJ2-2, with TRBD2 as a possible D gene (5 bases). This CDR3 comprises 13 residues. CDR1 is MDHEN, CDR2 SYDVKM, per germline. Deletions cut 2 bases from V and 9 bases from J, with 10 bases between.

Many counts were recorded for this clonotype. One end of the junction does not line up with germline, which may come from a read error. The chain uses TRBV11-1 and TRBJ2-1; 9 positions agree with TRBD2. Germline assignment: CDR1 SGHAT and CDR2 FQDESV (reference sequence). This CDR3 comprises 13 residues. The CDR3 sequence: CVSSAGGPNEQFF. The DNA for the CDR3 is TGTGTCAGCAGCGCGGGAGGGCCGAATGAGCAGTTCTTC.

This chain links TRBV19 with TRBJ1-2; 11 nucleotides line up with TRBD1. Trimming removed 6 bases from V and 0 bases from J; junction bases left unmatched: 6. This CDR3 has 16 residues. Germline CDR1 and CDR2: LNHDA and SQIVND (reference sequence). This CDR3 is CASSRTGGSPNYGYTF. DNA of the CDR3: TGTGCCAGTAGCCGGACAGGGGGCAGTCCTAACTATGGCTACACCTTC.

The chain links TRBV6-1 to TRBJ2-3, with D uncertain. Trimming left V 8 bases short and J 11 bases short, with 14 bases between. The CDR3 has 11 residues. CDR1 MNHNS and CDR2 SASEGT come from the germline V gene. This CDR3 is CASDAVYRQYF. In nucleotides, the CDR3 is TGTGCCAGCGATGCGGTTTACAGGCAGTATTTT.

Of note for this clonotype: A much more abundant neighbour one base away suggests this may be a read error. V usage is TRBV28 and J usage is TRBJ2-7; D gene unclear. Trimming stripped 8 bases from V and 0 bases from J, with 17 bases between. Germline V gives CDR1 MDHEN, CDR2 SYDVKM. The CDR3 contains 15 residues. DNA of the CDR3: TGTGCCAGCTGTGAAATCAGGCTCCGCTCCTACGAGCAGTACTTC. Translating gives CASCEIRLRSYEQYF.

V usage is TRBV4-2 and J usage is TRBJ2-7, with D uncertain. Germline V gene data show CDR1 as LGHNA and CDR2 as YNFKEQ. Trimming removed 1 base from V and 1 base from J, with 11 bases in between. CDR3 size: 15 residues. The CDR3 nucleotides are TGTGCCAGCAGCCAAGGTCGGATATTGTCCTACGAGCAGTACGTC. As protein: CASSQGRILSYEQYV.

Regarding this clonotype: Since the CDR3 does not end with the conserved phenylalanine or tryptophan, this likely comes from a read error. The chain is built from TRBV6-2 or TRBV6-3 and TRBJ1-5; D may be TRBD1 (6 bases). The germline V gene has CDR1 MNHEY and CDR2 SVGEGT. The CDR3 has 15 amino acids. The V gene lost 6 bases and the J gene lost 11 bases, with 23 bases spanning the gap. This chain's CDR3 is CASSSLGGDNRAQHL. The CDR3 nucleotides are TGTGCCAGCAGCTCGCTGGGTGGGGACAATCGGGCCCAGCATCTT.

At least ten counts were recorded for this clonotype. The chain combines TRBV6-2 or TRBV6-3 with TRBJ1-4; D is unresolved. Germline loops: CDR1 MNHEY, CDR2 SVGEGT. Trimming removed 6 bases from V and 7 bases from J, with 12 bases in between. The CDR3 runs 13 residues. This CDR3 reads CASRDAGSEKLFF. In nucleotides, the CDR3 is TGTGCCAGCAGAGATGCCGGGAGTGAAAAACTGTTTTTT.

A remark on this clonotype: Since no conserved phenylalanine or tryptophan closes the CDR3, a read error is the likely cause. The chain joins TRBV27 to TRBJ1-6; no clear D. The V end was cut by 3 bases, the J end by 7 bases, with 7 bases between. The CDR3 is 13 amino acids. Germline lookup yields CDR1 MNHEY and CDR2 SMNVEV (reference sequence). CDR3 bases: TGTGCCAGCAGTTTCCGGACGAATTCACCCCTCCACCTT. It is translated as CASSFRTNSPLHL.

The V and J genes are TRBV7-8 and TRBJ2-7; no firm D call. V was trimmed by 7 bases and J by 2 bases, leaving 12 bases between them. This CDR3 contains 13 residues. Germline V gene lookup returns CDR1 SGHVS and CDR2 FQNEAQ. This chain's CDR3 is CASIFASAYEQYF. CDR3 DNA sequence: TGTGCCAGCATCTTCGCAAGCGCCTACGAGCAGTACTTC.

Concerning this clonotype itself: Just one base apart from a much larger clone, this may be a read error. This chain uses TRBV28 with TRBJ1-5; D is undetermined. The CDR3 runs 14 residues. CDR1 and CDR2 from the germline V gene are MDHEN and SYDVKM. The CDR3 spells CASSLLDGNQPHHF. The CDR3 DNA follows: TGTGCCAGCAGTTTGTTGGACGGAAATCAGCCCCACCATTTT.

This clonotype was seen a few times. A junction end diverges from the germline sequence, so it may reflect a read error. The rearrangement links TRBV6-2 or TRBV6-3 to TRBJ2-7; possible D gene TRBD2, 7 bases. This CDR3 contains 18 residues. The germline V gene encodes CDR1 MNHEY and CDR2 SVGEGT. CDR3 in amino acids: CACSYRVGGTSRPYEQYF. Here the CDR3 DNA reads TGTGCCTGCAGTTACAGAGTGGGAGGGACATCCCGACCCTACGAGCAGTACTTC.

This clonotype has more than one count but fewer than ten. This sequence joins TRBV29-1 and TRBJ2-1, with D perhaps matching TRBD2 (5 bases). Germline V lookup: CDR1 SQVTM, CDR2 ANQGSEA. Trimming shortened V by 7 bases and J by 5 bases, and 9 bases separated the two germline ends. The CDR3 runs 11 residues. In DNA, the CDR3 is TGCAGCGCCGGACTTGACAATGAGCAGTTCTTC. It encodes CSAGLDNEQFF.

This clonotype was seen many times. The chain uses TRBV29-1 and TRBJ2-2; possibly TRBD2 for D (6 bases). From germline, CDR1 is SQVTM and CDR2 ANQGSEA. The CDR3 sequence is 12 residues long. Trimming left V 3 bases short and J 6 bases short, with 8 bases between. The CDR3 spells CSVDPGAGELFF. The CDR3 coding sequence is TGCAGCGTTGATCCGGGGGCCGGGGAGCTGTTTTTT.

In the case of this clonotype: At one boundary the junction diverges from the germline segment, which might be a read error. The rearrangement uses TRBV5-1 and TRBJ2-2; maybe TRBD2 (6 bases). CDR3 length: 16 residues. Germline V gene lookup returns CDR1 SGHRS and CDR2 YFSETQ. CDR3 amino acids: CASSLEVTGVTGELFF. The CDR3 region has the DNA TGTGCCAGCAGCTTGGAAGTAACGGGAGTCACCGGGGAGCTGTTTTTT.

Comment on this clonotype: Compared with germline, one end of the junction differs, possibly owing to a read error. The genes are TRBV12-3 or TRBV12-4 and TRBJ2-1; TRBD2 matches 9 bases. The CDR3 length is 17 residues. CDR3 sequence reads: CASSVRLVAGVVNEQFF. For the CDR3, the DNA is TGTGCAAGCAGTGTACGACTGGTAGCGGGAGTGGTCAATGAGCAGTTCTTC.

This clonotype was seen at least ten times. The chain carries TRBV28 and TRBJ2-5; 8 positions match TRBD1. The CDR3 covers 15 residues. The ends lost 5 bases at V and 5 bases at J; junction bases unmatched: 10. In germline, CDR1 is MDHEN, CDR2 SYDVKM. This chain's CDR3 is CASSPGQGVVETQYF. CDR3 DNA: TGTGCCAGCAGTCCTGGACAGGGAGTCGTGGAGACCCAGTACTTC.

On this clonotype: This is likely a read error, given that the CDR3 carries no conserved phenylalanine or tryptophan at its end. CDR3 bases: TGCGCCAGCAGCCAAGTTACGCGGGGGCAGGGGTTTTTCACCCCCACGGATGAGCAGTTCATC. This sequence encodes CASSQVTRGQGFFTPTDEQFI. The chain recombines TRBV4-1 with TRBJ2-1; D might be TRBD2 (7 bases). Germline-derived CDR1 and CDR2 are MGHRA and YSYEKL. The CDR3 contains 21 residues. Trimming removed 1 base from V and 8 bases from J, with 33 bases in between.

Only one count was recorded for this clonotype. A much larger clone differs from this one at a single base, so this may be a read error. The chain is built from TRBV4-2 and TRBJ2-1; 11 nucleotides agree with TRBD2. Per germline, CDR1 LGHNA and CDR2 YNFKEQ. The CDR3 totals 13 residues. V trimming: 1 base; J trimming: 12 bases; junction bases outside the gene matches: 2. CDR3 in amino acids: CASSQAGLAVQFF. The CDR3 DNA follows: TGTGCCAGCAGCCAAGCGGGACTAGCGGTGCAGTTCTTC.

The chain employs TRBV21-1 and TRBJ2-1; no DNA check was done on the table's D call, TRBD2. TRBV21-1 is a listed pseudogene. The length of the CDR3 is 19 residues. CDR3 sequence: CASRLAGLSLSPICNEQFF. CDR3 nucleotide sequence: TGTGCCAGCAGACTCGCGGGACTATCGCTATCCCCAATTTGCAATGAGCAGTTCTTC.

The rearrangement links TRBV10-3 to TRBJ2-7, with D unresolved. Trimming left V 3 bases short and J 5 bases short, with 8 bases between. The length of the CDR3 is 12 residues. Germline V gene sequence: CDR1 ENHRY, CDR2 SYGVKD. The CDR3 here is CAISDLRNEQYF. CDR3 nucleotides: TGTGCCATCAGTGATTTACGGAACGAGCAGTACTTC.

This clonotype was observed a handful of times. The junction does not match germline at one end; this may be a read error. This rearrangement joins TRBV6-6 to TRBJ2-7; D is undetermined. Germline CDR1 is MNHNY and CDR2 is SVGAGI (reference sequence). This CDR3 spans 13 amino acids. The chain's CDR3 is CASSYAVSYEHYF. The CDR3 region has the DNA TGTGCCAGCAGTTACGCGGTCTCCTACGAGCACTACTTC.

With regard to this clonotype: A junction boundary mismatches the germline segment, possibly from a read error. This rearrangement joins TRBV12-3 or TRBV12-4 to TRBJ2-7; D remains unclear. The CDR3 spans 12 residues. The CDR3 region has the DNA TGTGCCAGCAGTTTCCCGGCCTACGAGCGGTACTTC. It codes for CASSFPAYERYF.